This passage covers 7 T cell receptor beta chains from one sample sequenced in a study of technical replicates of blood from several donors. Here immunoSEQ multiplex PCR was the method, and the copy in TCRdb shows in-frame clones only, minus some. The sample contains 81,000 or so clones, 96% of which appear only once. Sequenced input: T cells isolated from PBMCs. These receptors came from a human donor in good health.

V is TRBV2 and J is TRBJ2-1; 7 nucleotides agree with TRBD2. J gave up 3 bases and V 1 base, and 12 bases lay outside the gene matches. The germline CDR1 and CDR2 sequences are SNHLY and FYNNEI. The CDR3 length is 18 residues. CDR3 sequence (DNA): TGTGCCAGCAGTGAAGGGGGGGGTATTCTAGACCTCTACAATGAGCAGTTCTTC. Translating gives CASSEGGGILDLYNEQFF.

This chain connects TRBV7-6 to TRBJ2-1; D not certain. CDR3 size: 16 residues. CDR1 is SGHVS and CDR2 is FNYEAQ in the germline V gene. Trimming pared 5 bases from V and 0 bases from J, leaving 14 bases between. The DNA of the CDR3 is TGTGCCAGCAGCACCAACACCGCCTCCTCCTACAATGAGCAGTTCTTC. Amino acid sequence: CASSTNTASSYNEQFF.

The gene calls are TRBV5-5 and TRBJ1-1; D might be TRBD1 (5 bases). CDR1 and CDR2 from the germline V gene are SGHKS and YYEKEE (reference sequence). The length of the CDR3 is 13 residues. Trimming took off 4 bases at V and 1 base at J, with 8 bases between the two ends. This CDR3 reads CASSLQGNTEAFF. CDR3 nucleotide sequence: TGTGCCAGCAGCCTCCAGGGGAACACTGAAGCTTTCTTT.

The chain joins TRBV23-1 to TRBJ2-5; maybe TRBD1 (6 bases). TRBV23-1 is sorted into the ORF group, with uncertain function. This CDR3 contains 14 residues. The germline V and J ends were trimmed by 3 bases and 5 bases, with 13 bases remaining between them. The CDR3 protein is CASSQGARLETQYF. CDR3 in DNA: TGCGCCAGCAGTCAGGGGGCGCGGTTGGAGACCCAGTACTTC.

V gene TRBV28 combines with J gene TRBJ2-5, with 7 bases lining up with TRBD2. This CDR3 region has 15 residues. Germline lookup yields CDR1 MDHEN and CDR2 SYDVKM. The junction had 8 bases not matched to a gene; V was cut back by 2 bases and J by 5 bases. The DNA of the CDR3 is TGTGCCAGCAGTTTAGCTAGCGGCGCGGGGGAGACCCAGTACTTC. Residues: CASSLASGAGETQYF.

This clone was found a few times. The chain carries TRBV19 and TRBJ2-7, with D maybe TRBD2 (7 bases). The germline gives CDR1 LNHDA, CDR2 SQIVND (reference sequence). V was trimmed by 7 bases and J by 2 bases, leaving 15 bases between them. CDR3 length equals 14 residues. The CDR3 spells CASTHGEGAYEQYF. CDR3 sequence (DNA): TGTGCCAGTACTCACGGGGAGGGGGCCTACGAGCAGTACTTC.

V and J are TRBV5-1 and TRBJ1-3, with D unclear. The germline V and J ends were trimmed by 3 bases and 1 base, with 5 bases remaining between them. CDR1 SGHRS and CDR2 YFSETQ come from the germline V gene. CDR3 size: 13 residues. This chain's CDR3 is CASSSGSGNTIYF. The CDR3, as DNA: TGCGCCAGCAGCTCCGGGTCTGGAAACACCATATATTTT.